This passage covers 9 T cell receptor beta chains from one sample sequenced in a study of identical twins. TCRdb re-called the 5' RACE reads with MiXCR, one entry per CDR3 protein. The data hold under 800,000 distinct CDR3 sequences, with around 20% observed a single time. These data were likewise used in another study, on T cells expressing NK-cell markers.

Sequencing was done on a sample of PBMCs. These receptor sequences come from a woman aged 18-29 years in good health.

This clonotype showed up many times. The rearrangement joins TRBV12-3 or TRBV12-4 to TRBJ1-1; D gene unclear. CDR3 size: 14 residues. Between the trimmed V and J ends, which lost 5 bases and 1 base, there was a span of 11 bases. The CDR3 loop is CASSLRRKNTEAFF. Here the CDR3 DNA reads TGTGCCAGCAGTCTGAGACGGAAGAACACTGAAGCTTTCTTT.

This clonotype was counted only a few times. The chain carries TRBV15 and TRBJ2-1; 7 positions match TRBD2. The CDR3 contains 15 residues. Looked up from germline, CDR1 is LNHNV and CDR2 is YYDKDF (reference sequence). After removal of 1 base from V and 5 bases from J, the junction contained 5 bases not matched to a gene. CDR3 loop: CATSRVAGVNNEQFF. As DNA, the CDR3 is TGTGCCACCAGCAGAGTGGCGGGGGTCAACAATGAGCAGTTCTTC.

This clonotype was seen more than once but under ten times. V and J are TRBV12-3 or TRBV12-4 and TRBJ1-1, with TRBD1 matching over 8 bases. The junction had 8 bases not matched to a gene; V was cut back by 6 bases and J by 2 bases. CDR3 length: 15 amino acids. The CDR3 protein is CASRPRQGPNTEAFF. The CDR3 nucleotides are TGTGCCAGCAGGCCCCGACAGGGGCCTAACACTGAAGCTTTCTTT.

The chain employs TRBV15 and TRBJ2-7; D remains unclear. The ends were cut back, 5 bases at V and 7 bases at J, with 18 bases in the middle. Germline values: CDR1 LNHNV, CDR2 YYDKDF (reference sequence). The CDR3 extends over 14 amino acids. The CDR3 nucleotides read TGTGCCACCAGCCTGGAGAGTCCGTGGCGGGAGCAGTACTTC. Protein sequence: CATSLESPWREQYF.

The chain combines TRBV20-1 with TRBJ2-1, with 10 bases aligning to TRBD2. CDR1 and CDR2 from the germline V gene are DFQATT and SNEGSKA (reference sequence). V was pared by 1 base and J by 2 bases, with 2 bases of the junction left unmatched. This CDR3 comprises 15 residues. DNA of the CDR3: TGCAGTGCTAGAGGGACTAGCGGAACCTACAATGAGCAGTTCTTC. As protein: CSARGTSGTYNEQFF.

This clonotype was counted a few times. The chain uses TRBV6-5 and TRBJ2-5, with no clear D. Germline CDR1 MNHEY, CDR2 SVGAGI. V lost 0 bases and J 1 base, leaving 6 bases between the germline ends. The CDR3 spans 14 residues. CDR3 sequence reads: CASSYSTAQETQYF. Written as DNA, the CDR3 is TGTGCCAGCAGTTACTCGACCGCCCAAGAGACCCAGTACTTC.

This clonotype appeared many times. V gene TRBV5-6 combines with J gene TRBJ2-1; weak D call: TRBD2 (6 bases). CDR3 length equals 13 residues. The V gene's germline CDR1 is SGHDT and CDR2 YYEEEE. Trimming removed 3 bases from V and 9 bases from J, with 13 bases in between. The CDR3 DNA reads as TGTGCCAGCAGCTCCGGACTGGGGGGTGAGCAGTTCTTC. Translating gives CASSSGLGGEQFF.

CDR3 in DNA: TGCGCCAGCAGCTTTGACCAGGGTCGAGAGACCCAGTACTTC. This translates into CASSFDQGRETQYF. This chain uses TRBV5-1 with TRBJ2-5; D might be TRBD1 (5 bases). CDR1 is SGHRS and CDR2 is YFSETQ in the germline V gene. V shed 2 bases and J shed 4 bases, with 12 bases lying between them. CDR3 length: 14 amino acids.

This clonotype has only a few counts. The CDR3 sequence: CASSLITFVGYTF. The CDR3 coding sequence is TGTGCCAGCAGCTTGATAACTTTCGTTGGCTACACCTTC. The V and J genes are TRBV5-8 and TRBJ1-2, with unresolved D. There are 13 residues in the CDR3. The V gene's germline CDR1 is SGHTS and CDR2 YDEGEE. V lost 1 base and J lost 7, with 11 bases in between.